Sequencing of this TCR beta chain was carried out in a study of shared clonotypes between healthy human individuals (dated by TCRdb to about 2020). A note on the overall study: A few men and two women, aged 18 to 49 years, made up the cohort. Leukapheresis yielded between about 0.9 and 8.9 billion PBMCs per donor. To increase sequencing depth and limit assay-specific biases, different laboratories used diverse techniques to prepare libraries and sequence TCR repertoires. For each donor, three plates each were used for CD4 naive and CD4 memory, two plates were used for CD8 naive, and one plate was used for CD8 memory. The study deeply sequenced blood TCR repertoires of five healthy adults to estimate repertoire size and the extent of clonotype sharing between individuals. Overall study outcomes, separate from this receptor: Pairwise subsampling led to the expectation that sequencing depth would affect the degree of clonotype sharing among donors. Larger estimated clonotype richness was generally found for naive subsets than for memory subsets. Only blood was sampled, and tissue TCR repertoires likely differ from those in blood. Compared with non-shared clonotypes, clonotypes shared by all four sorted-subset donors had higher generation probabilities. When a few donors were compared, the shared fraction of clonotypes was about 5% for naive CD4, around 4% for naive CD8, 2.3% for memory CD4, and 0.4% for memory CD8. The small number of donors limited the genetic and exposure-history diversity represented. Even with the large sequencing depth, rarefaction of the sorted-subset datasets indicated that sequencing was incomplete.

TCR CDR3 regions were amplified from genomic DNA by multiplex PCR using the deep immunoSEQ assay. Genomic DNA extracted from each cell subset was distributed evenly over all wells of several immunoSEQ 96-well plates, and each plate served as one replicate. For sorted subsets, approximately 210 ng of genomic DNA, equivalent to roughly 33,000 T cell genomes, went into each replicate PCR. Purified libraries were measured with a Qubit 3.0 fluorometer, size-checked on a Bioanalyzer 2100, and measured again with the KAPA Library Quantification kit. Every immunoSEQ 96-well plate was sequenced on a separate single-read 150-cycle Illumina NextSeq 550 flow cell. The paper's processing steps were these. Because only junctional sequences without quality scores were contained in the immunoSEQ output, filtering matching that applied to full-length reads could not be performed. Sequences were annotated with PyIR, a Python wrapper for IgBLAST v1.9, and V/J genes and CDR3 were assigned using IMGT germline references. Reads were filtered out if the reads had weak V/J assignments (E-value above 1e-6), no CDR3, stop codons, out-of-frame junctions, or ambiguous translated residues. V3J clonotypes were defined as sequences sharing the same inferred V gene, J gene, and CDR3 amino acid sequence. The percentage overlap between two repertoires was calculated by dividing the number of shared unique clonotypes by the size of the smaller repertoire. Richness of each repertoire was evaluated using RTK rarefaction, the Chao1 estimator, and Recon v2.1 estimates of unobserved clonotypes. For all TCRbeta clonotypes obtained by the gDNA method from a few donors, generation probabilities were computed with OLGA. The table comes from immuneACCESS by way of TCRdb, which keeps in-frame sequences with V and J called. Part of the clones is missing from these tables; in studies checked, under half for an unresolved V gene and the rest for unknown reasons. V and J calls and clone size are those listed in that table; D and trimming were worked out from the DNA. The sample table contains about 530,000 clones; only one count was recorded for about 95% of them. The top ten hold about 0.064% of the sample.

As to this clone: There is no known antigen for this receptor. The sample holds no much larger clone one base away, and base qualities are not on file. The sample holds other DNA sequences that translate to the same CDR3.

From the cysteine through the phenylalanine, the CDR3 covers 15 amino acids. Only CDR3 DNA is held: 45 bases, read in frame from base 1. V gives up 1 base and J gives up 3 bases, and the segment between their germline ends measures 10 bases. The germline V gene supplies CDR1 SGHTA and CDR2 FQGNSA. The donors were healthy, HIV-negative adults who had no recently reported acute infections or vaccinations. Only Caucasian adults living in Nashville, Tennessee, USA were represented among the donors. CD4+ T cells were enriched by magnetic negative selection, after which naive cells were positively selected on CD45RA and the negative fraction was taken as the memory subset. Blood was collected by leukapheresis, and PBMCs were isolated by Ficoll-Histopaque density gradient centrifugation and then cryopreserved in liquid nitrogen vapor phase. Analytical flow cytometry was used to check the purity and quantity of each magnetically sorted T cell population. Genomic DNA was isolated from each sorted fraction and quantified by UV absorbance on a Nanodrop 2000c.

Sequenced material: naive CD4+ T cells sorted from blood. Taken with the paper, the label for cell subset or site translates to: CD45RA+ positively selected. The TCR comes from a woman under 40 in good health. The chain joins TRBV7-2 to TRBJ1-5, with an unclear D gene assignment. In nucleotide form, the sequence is TGTGCCAGCAGCTTAGGTGGCGGGAACAATCAGCCCCAGCATTTT. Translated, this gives CASSLGGGNNQPQHF.